The 6 T cell receptor beta chains in this list originate from one sample, sequenced in a study of cytomegalovirus exposure and HLA in healthy donors. The PCR had 60 Vbeta and 13 Jbeta primers. Clones were sequenced by immunoSEQ multiplex PCR, and TCRdb holds only the in-frame ones, with some missing. Of approximately 120,000 clones in the sample, 78% were seen once. Specimen: PBMCs. The receptors stem from a man aged 25-40 years in good health and CMV-seropositive.

Only one count was recorded for this clone. Sequence at one end of the junction differs from germline and may be a read error. The J gene is TRBJ2-7, the V gene TRBV7-7; the match to TRBD2 covers 7 bases. The CDR3 contains 14 residues. The germline V gene encodes CDR1 SSHAT and CDR2 FNYEAQ (reference sequence). The CDR3 DNA follows: TGTGCTAGCAGCTTAGAGAGGCCTAGCGGCGAGCAGTACTTC. As protein: CASSLERPSGEQYF.

This chain links TRBV5-6 with TRBJ2-7, with 7 nucleotides matching TRBD1. Looked up from germline, CDR1 is SGHDT and CDR2 is YYEEEE. Unmatched junction bases numbered 7, after V lost 4 bases and J lost 12 bases. The CDR3 contains 11 residues. CDR3 protein: CASSMGDSWYF. CDR3 coding DNA: TGTGCCAGCAGCATGGGGGACAGCTGGTACTTC.

The chain combines TRBV30 with TRBJ2-5, with no clear D. V was cut by 2 bases and J by 4 bases, with 11 bases left in between. In germline, CDR1 is GTSNPN, CDR2 SVGIG (reference sequence). This CDR3 has 13 amino acids. The CDR3 sequence: CAWSSTRRETQYF. The CDR3 nucleotides are TGTGCCTGGAGTTCGACCCGGAGAGAGACCCAGTACTTC.

V is TRBV18 and J is TRBJ1-5, with 8 bases that match TRBD1. The germline V gene has CDR1 KGHSH and CDR2 LQKENI. There are 15 residues in the CDR3. Trimming cost V 2 bases and J 6 bases; bases outside gene matches: 6. CDR3 sequence (DNA): TGTGCCAGCTCACCATCACAGGGGGTCGGTCAGCCCCAGCATTTT. Protein: CASSPSQGVGQPQHF.

This clone appeared a few times. The gene calls are TRBV20-1 and TRBJ1-1, with D unclear. Germline loops: CDR1 DFQATT, CDR2 SNEGSKA (reference sequence). V was trimmed by 5 bases and J by 1 base, leaving 5 bases between them. The CDR3 sequence is 11 residues long. CDR3 sequence: CSASQNTEAFF. The CDR3, as DNA: TGCAGTGCTTCACAGAACACTGAAGCTTTCTTT.

The rearrangement joins TRBV19 to TRBJ1-2, with D possibly being TRBD1 (6 bases). CDR1 and CDR2 (germline): LNHDA, SQIVND (reference sequence). V was trimmed by 5 bases and J by 4 bases, leaving 17 bases between them. This CDR3 is built from 15 residues. The CDR3 DNA reads as TGTGCCAGTAGTTCGGACAGCTATGGAGGCTATGGCTACACCTTC. This gives the protein CASSSDSYGGYGYTF.